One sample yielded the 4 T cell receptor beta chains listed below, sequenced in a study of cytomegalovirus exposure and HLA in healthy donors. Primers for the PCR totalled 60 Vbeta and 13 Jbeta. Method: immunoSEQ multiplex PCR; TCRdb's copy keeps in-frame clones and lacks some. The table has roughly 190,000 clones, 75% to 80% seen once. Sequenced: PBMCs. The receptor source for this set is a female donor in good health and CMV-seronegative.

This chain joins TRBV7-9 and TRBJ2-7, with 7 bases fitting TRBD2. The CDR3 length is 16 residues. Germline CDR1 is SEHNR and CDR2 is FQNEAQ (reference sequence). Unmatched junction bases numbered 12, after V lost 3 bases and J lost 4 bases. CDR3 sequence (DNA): TGTGCCAGCAGCTTTCCCCCGGGACTAAGGTCGTACGAGCAGTACTTC. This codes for CASSFPPGLRSYEQYF.

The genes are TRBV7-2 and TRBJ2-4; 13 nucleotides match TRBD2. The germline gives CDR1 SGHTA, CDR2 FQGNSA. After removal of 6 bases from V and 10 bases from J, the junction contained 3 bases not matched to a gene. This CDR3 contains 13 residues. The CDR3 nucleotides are TGTGCCAGCAGACAACTAGCGGGAGGGATTCAGTACTTC. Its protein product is CASRQLAGGIQYF.

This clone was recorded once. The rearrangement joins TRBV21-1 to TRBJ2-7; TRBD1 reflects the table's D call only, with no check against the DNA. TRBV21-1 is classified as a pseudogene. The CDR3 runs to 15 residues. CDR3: CASSKQGSLSYEQYF. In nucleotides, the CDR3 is TGTGCCAGCAGCAAACAGGGTTCCCTCTCCTACGAGCAGTACTTC.

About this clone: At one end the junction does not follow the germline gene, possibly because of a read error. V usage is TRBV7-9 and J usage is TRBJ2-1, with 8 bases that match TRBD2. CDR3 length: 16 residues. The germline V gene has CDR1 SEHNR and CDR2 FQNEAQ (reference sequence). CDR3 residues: CSSSLGAGASGNEQFF. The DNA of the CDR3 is TGTTCCAGCAGCCTGGGAGCGGGAGCTAGCGGCAATGAGCAGTTCTTC.